Described below is a single TCR beta chain sequence and its context. What it recognizes is unknown. Germline CDR1 is MNHEY and CDR2 is SVGAGI. V lost 0 bases, J lost 4 bases, and 13 bases lay in between. CDR3 length: 15 amino acids. TCRdb redid the calling of the reads with MiXCR, one entry per CDR3 protein. This table holds fewer than 850,000 distinct CDR3 sequences, almost 30% found once. The entry originates in a study of T cell repertoires in cytomegalovirus infection. Material: cultured CD8+ T cells from PBMCs, obtained from culture after CMV antigen stimulation. The rearrangement joins TRBV6-5 to TRBJ2-7; D unresolved. The clonotype originates from a human donor in good health (CMV status not recorded). Some clones in this sample may be carry-over from other donors' samples. The CDR3 loop is CASSYSRPLGYEQYV. The CDR3 coding sequence is TGTGCCAGCAGTTACTCGAGACCTTTGGGTTACGAGCAGTACGTC.